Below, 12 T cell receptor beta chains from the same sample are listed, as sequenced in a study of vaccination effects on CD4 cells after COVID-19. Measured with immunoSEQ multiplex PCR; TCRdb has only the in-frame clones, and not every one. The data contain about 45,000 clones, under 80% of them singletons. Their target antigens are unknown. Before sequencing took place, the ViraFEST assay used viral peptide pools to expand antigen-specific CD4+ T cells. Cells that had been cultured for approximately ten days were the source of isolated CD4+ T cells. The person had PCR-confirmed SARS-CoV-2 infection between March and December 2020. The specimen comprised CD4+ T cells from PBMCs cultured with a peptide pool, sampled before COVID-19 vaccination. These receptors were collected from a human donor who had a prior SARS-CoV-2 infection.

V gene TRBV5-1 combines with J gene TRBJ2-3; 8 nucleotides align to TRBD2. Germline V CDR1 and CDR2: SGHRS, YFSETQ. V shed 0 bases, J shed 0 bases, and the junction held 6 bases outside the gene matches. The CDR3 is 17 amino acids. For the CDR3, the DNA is TGCGCCAGCAGCTTGGTTCGCGGGGGGCCGAGCACAGATACGCAGTATTTT. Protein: CASSLVRGGPSTDTQYF.

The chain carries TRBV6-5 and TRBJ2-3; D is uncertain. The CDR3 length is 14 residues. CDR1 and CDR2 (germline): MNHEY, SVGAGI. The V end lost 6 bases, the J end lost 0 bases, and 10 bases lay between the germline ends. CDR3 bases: TGTGCCAGCAGGGTCAGCCCTAGCACAGATACGCAGTATTTT. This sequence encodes CASRVSPSTDTQYF.

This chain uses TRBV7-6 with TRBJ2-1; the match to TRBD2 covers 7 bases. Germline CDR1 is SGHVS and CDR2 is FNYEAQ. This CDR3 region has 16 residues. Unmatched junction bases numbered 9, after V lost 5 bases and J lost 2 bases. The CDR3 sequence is CASSPRTRKAYNEQFF. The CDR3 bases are TGTGCCAGCAGCCCCCGGACTAGAAAAGCCTACAATGAGCAGTTCTTC.

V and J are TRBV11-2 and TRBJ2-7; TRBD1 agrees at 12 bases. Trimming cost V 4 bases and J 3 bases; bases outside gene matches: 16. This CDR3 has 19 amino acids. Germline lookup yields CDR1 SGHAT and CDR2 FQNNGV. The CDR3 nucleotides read TGTGCCAGCAGCTCCATAAACCGGGACAGGGGGCCGGGTCGCTACGAGCAGTACTTC. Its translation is CASSSINRDRGPGRYEQYF.

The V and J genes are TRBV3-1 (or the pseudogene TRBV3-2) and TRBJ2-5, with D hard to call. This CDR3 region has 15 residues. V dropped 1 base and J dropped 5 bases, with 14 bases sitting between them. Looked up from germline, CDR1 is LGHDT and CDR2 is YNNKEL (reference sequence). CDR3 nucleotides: TGTGCCAGCAGCCAAGGGATCACTTTTTGGGAGACCCAGTACTTC. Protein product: CASSQGITFWETQYF.

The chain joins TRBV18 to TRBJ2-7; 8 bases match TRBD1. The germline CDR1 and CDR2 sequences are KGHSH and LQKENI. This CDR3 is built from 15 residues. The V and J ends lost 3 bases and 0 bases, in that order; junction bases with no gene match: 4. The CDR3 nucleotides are TGTGCCAGCTCACCGGGACAGGACCCCTCCTACGAGCAGTACTTC. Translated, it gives CASSPGQDPSYEQYF. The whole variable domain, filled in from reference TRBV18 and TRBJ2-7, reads NAGVMQNPRHLVRRRGQEARLRCSPMKGHSHVYWYRQLPEEGLKFMVYLQKENIIDESGMPKERFSAEFPKEGPSILRIQQVVRGDSAAYFCASSPGQDPSYEQYFGPGTRLTVT.

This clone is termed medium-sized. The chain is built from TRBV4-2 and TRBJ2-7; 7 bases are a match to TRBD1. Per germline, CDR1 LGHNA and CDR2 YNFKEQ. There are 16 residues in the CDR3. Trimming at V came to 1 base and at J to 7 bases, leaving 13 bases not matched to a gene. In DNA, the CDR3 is TGTGCCAGCAGCCAAGGCCCGGGACAGAGTACGTGGGAGCAGTACTTC. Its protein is CASSQGPGQSTWEQYF.

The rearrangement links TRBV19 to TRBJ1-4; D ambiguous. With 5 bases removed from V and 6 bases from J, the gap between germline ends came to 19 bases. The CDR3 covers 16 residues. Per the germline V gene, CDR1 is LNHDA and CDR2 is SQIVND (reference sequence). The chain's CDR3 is CASSRAPVAAYEKLFF. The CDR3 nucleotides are TGTGCCAGTAGTCGGGCCCCGGTTGCGGCGTATGAAAAACTGTTTTTT.

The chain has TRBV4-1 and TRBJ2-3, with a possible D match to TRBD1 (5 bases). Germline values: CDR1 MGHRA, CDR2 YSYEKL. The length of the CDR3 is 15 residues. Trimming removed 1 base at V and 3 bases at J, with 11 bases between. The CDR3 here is CASSQVATDTDTQYF. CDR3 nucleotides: TGCGCCAGCAGCCAAGTGGCGACAGATACAGATACGCAGTATTTT.

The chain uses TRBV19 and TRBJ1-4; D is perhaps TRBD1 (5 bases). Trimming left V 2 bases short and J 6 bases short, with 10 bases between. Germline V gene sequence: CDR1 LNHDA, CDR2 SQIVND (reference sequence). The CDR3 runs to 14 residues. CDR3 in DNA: TGTGCCAGTAGTATACAGGGAGGATATGAAAAACTGTTTTTT. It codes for CASSIQGGYEKLFF.

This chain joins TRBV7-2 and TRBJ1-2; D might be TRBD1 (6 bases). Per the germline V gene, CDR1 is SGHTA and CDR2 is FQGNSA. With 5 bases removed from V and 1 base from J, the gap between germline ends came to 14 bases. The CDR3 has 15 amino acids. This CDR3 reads CASSPTGRINYGYTF. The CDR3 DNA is TGTGCCAGCAGCCCTACAGGGCGGATTAACTATGGCTACACCTTC. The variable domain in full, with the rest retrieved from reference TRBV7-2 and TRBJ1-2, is GAGVSQSPSNKVTEKGKDVELRCDPISGHTALYWYRQSLGQGLEFLIYFQGNSAPDKSGLPSDRFSAERTGGSVSTLTIQRTQQEDSAVYLCASSPTGRINYGYTFGSGTRLTVV.

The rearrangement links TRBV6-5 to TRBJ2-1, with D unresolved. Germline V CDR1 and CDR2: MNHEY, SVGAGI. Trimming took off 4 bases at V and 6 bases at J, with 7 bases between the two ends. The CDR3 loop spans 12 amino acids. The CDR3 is CASSSQVNEQFF. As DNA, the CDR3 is TGTGCCAGCAGTTCCCAGGTCAATGAGCAGTTCTTC.